Presented here are 29 T cell receptor beta chains from one specimen sequenced in a study of regulatory T cells in long-lasting Graves disease. Described time point: newly diagnosed GD, antithyroid drugs for less than 3 months. PBMC RNA was the source of the TCR library. Sequencing libraries for TCR beta were prepared with iRepertoire HTBI primers and Arm-PCR of CDR3 regions. TCRdb re-derived calls from the multiplex PCR reads in MiXCR, one entry per CDR3 protein. The sample has more than 450,000 distinct CDR3 sequences, 9.5% to 15% seen once. This same sample was also taken into another study, of T cells in Graves' hyperthyroidism and ophthalmopathy.

Sequenced material: peripheral blood mononuclear cells (PBMCs), taken at new diagnosis, from a patient treated with antithyroid drugs. These receptors all stem from a woman younger than 45 with Graves disease.

In this sample, this clonotype turned up many times. J is TRBJ1-2 and V is TRBV28; weak D call: TRBD1 (6 bases). The CDR3 covers 14 residues. Trimming took 2 bases from V and 8 from J, leaving 15 bases between them. Germline V gene lookup returns CDR1 MDHEN and CDR2 SYDVKM. Here the CDR3 reads CASSLDTGRSGYTF. CDR3 DNA: TGTGCCAGCAGTTTAGACACAGGGCGAAGCGGCTACACCTTC.

There are many counts of this clonotype. Written as DNA, the CDR3 is TGTGCCAGCTCACCACCAGGACTAGCGGGAGGGCGAGGAGAGACCCAGTACTTC. It encodes CASSPPGLAGGRGETQYF. The rearrangement links TRBV18 to TRBJ2-5; 15 bases map to TRBD2. This CDR3 comprises 18 residues. The germline gives CDR1 KGHSH, CDR2 LQKENI. Trimming at V came to 0 bases and at J to 4 bases, leaving 6 bases not matched to a gene.

This sequence joins TRBV15 and TRBJ1-5; no firm D call. The germline CDR1 and CDR2 sequences are LNHNV and YYDKDF (reference sequence). This CDR3 comprises 15 residues. V was shortened by 0 bases and J by 1 base, with 7 bases between the two germline ends. CDR3 sequence (DNA): TGTGCCACCAGCAGAGATTGGGCCAGCAATCAGCCCCAGCATTTT. Its protein product is CATSRDWASNQPQHF. The full variable domain, completed using reference TRBV15 and TRBJ1-5, is DAMVIQNPRYQVTQFGKPVTLSCSQTLNHNVMYWYQQKSSQAPKLLFHYYDKDFNNEADTPDNFQSRRPNTSFCFLDIRSPGLGDTAMYLCATSRDWASNQPQHFGDGTRLSIL.

This clonotype has ten or more counts. The chain employs TRBV14 and TRBJ2-2; TRBD1 aligns across 7 bases. The CDR3 is 16 amino acids. With 0 bases clipped from V and 5 bases from J, the junction kept 6 bases outside the gene matches. Germline V CDR1 and CDR2: SGHDN, FVKESK. Here the CDR3 reads CASSQDWDRLTGELFF. CDR3 nucleotides: TGTGCCAGCAGCCAAGATTGGGACAGATTGACCGGGGAGCTGTTTTTT.

The gene calls are TRBV4-1 and TRBJ2-7; no reliable D call. Germline CDR1 is MGHRA and CDR2 is YSYEKL. The CDR3 covers 15 residues. The germline V and J ends were trimmed by 4 bases and 3 bases, with 16 bases remaining between them. CDR3 in DNA: TGCGCCAGCAGCCTCACGACGGATCGGAACTACGAGCAGTACTTC. Translation: CASSLTTDRNYEQYF.

Points on this clonotype: A read error may account for a junction end that differs from germline. J is TRBJ2-2 and V is TRBV3-1, with D possibly TRBD1 on 6 matching bases. The CDR3 runs to 14 residues. CDR1 and CDR2 from the germline V gene are LGHDT and YNNKEL (reference sequence). The chain's CDR3 is CANSQGGRTGELFF. The CDR3 DNA reads TGTGCCAACAGCCAAGGGGGAAGGACCGGGGAGCTGTTTTTT.

This clonotype appeared a few times. J is TRBJ1-5 and V is TRBV19; weak D call: TRBD1 (5 bases). Germline V gene data show CDR1 as LNHDA and CDR2 as SQIVND (reference sequence). The CDR3 covers 14 residues. V dropped 7 bases and J dropped 5 bases, with 15 bases sitting between them. CDR3 amino acids: CASNAGKVDQPQHF. CDR3 bases: TGTGCCAGTAATGCAGGGAAGGTAGATCAGCCCCAGCATTTT.

This clonotype was counted ten times or more. The CDR3 nucleotides read TGTGCCATCAGTGAGGGACAGGGCGTTGGCTACACCTTC. This translates into CAISEGQGVGYTF. The V gene is TRBV10-3, the J gene TRBJ1-2; 8 nucleotides match TRBD1. This CDR3 has 13 residues. The trim removed 2 bases at V and 7 bases at J, leaving 3 bases unmatched. The germline gives CDR1 ENHRY, CDR2 SYGVKD.

The genes are TRBV19 and TRBJ2-1, with D uncertain. With 7 bases removed from V and 0 bases from J, the gap between germline ends came to 13 bases. The CDR3 spans 15 residues. From germline, CDR1 is LNHDA and CDR2 SQIVND (reference sequence). This chain's CDR3 is CASNEASSSYNEQFF. The CDR3 bases are TGTGCCAGTAATGAGGCGTCCAGCTCCTACAATGAGCAGTTCTTC.

About this clonotype: This could be a read error, since a much larger clone is one nucleotide away. The chain combines TRBV14 with TRBJ1-2; unclear D gene. Trimming cost V 4 bases and J 7 bases, with 10 bases left between them. Germline V CDR1 and CDR2: SGHDN, FVKESK. The CDR3 has 12 amino acids. CDR3 protein: CASSRRGRGYTF. The DNA of the CDR3 is TGTGCCAGCAGCCGGAGAGGACGTGGCTACACCTTC.

This clonotype came up many times. V and J are TRBV12-3 or TRBV12-4 and TRBJ1-1; D is unresolved. This CDR3 is built from 13 residues. The V end lost 7 bases, the J end lost 1 base, and 10 bases lay between the germline ends. CDR3: CASTKRENTEAFF. CDR3 nucleotide sequence: TGTGCCAGCACCAAGCGCGAGAACACTGAAGCTTTCTTT.

This clonotype was detected many times. The V call is TRBV3-1, the J call TRBJ2-7, with D perhaps assigned TRBD1 or TRBD2 (5 bases each). The CDR3 is 12 amino acids. Germline CDR1 is LGHDT and CDR2 is YNNKEL (reference sequence). Trimming cost V 3 bases and J 3 bases, with 6 bases left between them. The CDR3 here is CASSQGVYEQYF. The CDR3, as DNA: TGTGCCAGCAGCCAGGGGGTCTACGAGCAGTACTTC.

The V gene is TRBV15, the J gene TRBJ2-5, with 9 bases that match TRBD2. There are 20 residues in the CDR3. Germline CDR1 is LNHNV and CDR2 is YYDKDF (reference sequence). V shed 0 bases and J 5 bases; nucleotides not matched to a gene: 19. The CDR3 nucleotides are TGTGCCACCAGCAGAGATAGGGGCCAAGCGCGCGGGAGGGCCCGGGAGACCCAGTACTTC. It codes for CATSRDRGQARGRARETQYF.

This clonotype was found many times. V usage is TRBV12-3 or TRBV12-4 and J usage is TRBJ1-2, with D hard to call. Trimming removed 2 bases at V and 7 bases at J, with 14 bases between. The CDR3 has 14 amino acids. This CDR3 is CASSLIQTPTGYTF. The CDR3 nucleotides read TGTGCCAGCAGTTTAATCCAAACTCCGACTGGCTACACCTTC.

This clonotype was counted a few times. This sequence joins TRBV7-8 and TRBJ2-1, with 11 bases identical to TRBD1. The CDR3 totals 19 residues. Germline CDR1 reads SGHVS; CDR2 reads FQNEAQ. The ends lost 5 bases at V and 4 bases at J; junction bases unmatched: 16. CDR3 protein: CASSPTGQGARGYYNEQFF. CDR3 nucleotide sequence: TGTGCCAGCAGCCCCACCGGACAGGGGGCGCGGGGGTATTACAATGAGCAGTTCTTC. Full variable domain (missing parts from reference TRBV7-8 and TRBJ2-1): GAGVSQSPRYKVAKRGQDVALRCDPISGHVSLFWYQQALGQGPEFLTYFQNEAQLDKSGLPSDRFFAERPEGSVSTLKIQRTQQEDSAVYLCASSPTGQGARGYYNEQFFGPGTRLTVL.

This clonotype was observed at least ten times. The chain combines TRBV7-2 with TRBJ2-3; D is possibly TRBD1 (5 bases). V shed 6 bases and J shed 0 bases, with 13 bases lying between them. The CDR3 totals 15 residues. CDR1 is SGHTA, CDR2 FQGNSA, per germline. CDR3 sequence: CASRRQSSSTDTQYF. The DNA for the CDR3 is TGTGCCAGCAGGCGACAGAGCTCTAGCACAGATACGCAGTATTTT.

The table lists this clonotype with many counts. The chain links TRBV24-1 to TRBJ2-7; unclear D gene. The V end lost 1 base, the J end lost 6 bases, and 9 bases lay between the germline ends. CDR1 and CDR2 (germline): KGHDR, SFDVKD. The CDR3 has 13 amino acids. The CDR3, as DNA: TGTGCCACCAGTGATTTCCTTTCGCGCGAGCAGTACTTC. As protein: CATSDFLSREQYF.

This clonotype was counted ten times or more. The rearrangement uses TRBV11-2 and TRBJ1-1; a possible D gene is TRBD1 (6 bases). The V end lost 1 base, the J end lost 11 bases, and 14 bases lay between the germline ends. CDR3 length equals 13 residues. Germline-derived CDR1 and CDR2 are SGHAT and FQNNGV. Here the CDR3 reads CASSLAGELVAFF. The CDR3 DNA reads TGTGCCAGCAGCTTAGCAGGGGAGTTAGTGGCTTTCTTT.

This clonotype was seen repeatedly, ten times or more. The chain uses TRBV10-3 and TRBJ2-7, with TRBD2 identical over 9 bases. The junction had 8 bases not matched to a gene; V was cut back by 5 bases and J by 6 bases. The CDR3 is made up of 14 amino acids. Germline V gene lookup returns CDR1 ENHRY and CDR2 SYGVKD. The DNA for the CDR3 is TGTGCCATCAGTAGCCCTAGCGGGATGGGCGAGCAGTACTTC. The encoded protein is CAISSPSGMGEQYF.

This clonotype occurred many times. CDR3 in amino acids: CASSLRGRERETQYF. The CDR3 DNA follows: TGTGCCAGCAGCTTAAGAGGGCGGGAGAGGGAGACCCAGTACTTC. The J gene is TRBJ2-5, the V gene TRBV7-3; 7 positions match TRBD2. J was trimmed by 5 bases and V by 1 base; bases with no gene match: 7. The germline CDR1 and CDR2 sequences are SGHTA and FQGTGA. This CDR3 has 15 residues.

There are many counts of this clonotype. This sequence joins TRBV12-3 or TRBV12-4 and TRBJ2-7; D is perhaps TRBD1 (8 bases). This CDR3 is 15 amino acids long. With 4 bases removed from V and 4 bases from J, the gap between germline ends came to 17 bases. CDR3 nucleotide sequence: TGTGCCAGCAGTTCCAACAGGGGGGGTCTTTACGAGCAGTACTTC. This translates into CASSSNRGGLYEQYF.

The sample holds many counts of this clonotype. The junction does not match germline at one end; this may be a read error. V is TRBV12-3 or TRBV12-4 and J is TRBJ2-3; D is perhaps TRBD2 (5 bases). The CDR3 covers 13 residues. CDR3 in amino acids: CASSLDRGDTQYF. Written as DNA, the CDR3 is TGTGCCAGCAGCTTAGATCGGGGAGATACGCAGTATTTT.

This sequence joins TRBV19 and TRBJ1-5, with D perhaps matching TRBD1 (5 bases). Germline V CDR1 and CDR2: LNHDA, SQIVND (reference sequence). This CDR3 has 16 residues. Trimming pared 3 bases from V and 6 bases from J, leaving 18 bases between. The CDR3 sequence: CASSIGAEFIVQPQHF. Written as DNA, the CDR3 is TGTGCCAGTAGTATCGGGGCAGAATTTATTGTTCAGCCCCAGCATTTT.

The sample holds many counts of this clonotype. V gene TRBV7-9 combines with J gene TRBJ1-1; D unclear. The CDR3 is 15 residues long. Germline CDR1 and CDR2: SEHNR and FQNEAQ (reference sequence). Trimming took off 5 bases at V and 1 base at J, with 14 bases between the two ends. DNA for the CDR3: TGTGCCAGCAGCGGGCAGCGTGCTAAGAACACTGAAGCTTTCTTT. It translates to CASSGQRAKNTEAFF.

This clonotype was detected only a few times. V and J are TRBV4-3 and TRBJ2-7; the D gene is possibly TRBD2 (5 bases). V lost 0 bases to trimming and J lost 3 bases, with 9 bases between them. The CDR3 loop spans 14 amino acids. Germline V gene data show CDR1 as LGHNA and CDR2 as YSLEER. The CDR3 loop reads CASSQDYGIYEQYF. The CDR3 region has the DNA TGCGCCAGCAGCCAAGATTACGGGATCTACGAGCAGTACTTC.

This clonotype was seen only a few times. V and J are TRBV14 and TRBJ2-3, with D perhaps TRBD1 or TRBD2 (6 bases each). Trimming took off 1 base at V and 0 bases at J, with 20 bases between the two ends. Germline V gene sequence: CDR1 SGHDN, CDR2 FVKESK. The CDR3 is made up of 19 amino acids. CDR3 DNA: TGTGCCAGCAGCCAAGTTCGATACCGGGGGCCCCGGAGCACAGATACGCAGTATTTT. This sequence encodes CASSQVRYRGPRSTDTQYF.

This clonotype was detected many times. This chain uses TRBV27 with TRBJ2-1, with D possibly matching TRBD2 (6 bases). The length of the CDR3 is 15 residues. From germline, CDR1 is MNHEY and CDR2 SMNVEV (reference sequence). Trimming left V 6 bases short and J 3 bases short, with 15 bases between. The CDR3 sequence is CASRLDGSFYNEQFF. The CDR3 coding sequence is TGTGCCAGCAGACTAGACGGGAGCTTCTACAATGAGCAGTTCTTC.

This clonotype occurred many times. The chain joins TRBV7-8 to TRBJ1-1; D remains ambiguous. The CDR3 length is 13 residues. Trimming took 1 base from V and 5 from J, leaving 8 bases between them. Per the germline V gene, CDR1 is SGHVS and CDR2 is FQNEAQ. CDR3 region: CASSLDEGTEAFF. The CDR3 region has the DNA TGTGCCAGCAGCTTAGACGAGGGAACTGAAGCTTTCTTT.

J is TRBJ1-1 and V is TRBV6-2 or TRBV6-3, with TRBD1 as a possible D gene (5 bases). Germline V gives CDR1 MNHEY, CDR2 SVGEGT. The CDR3 runs 17 residues. Deletions cut 6 bases from V and 2 bases from J, with 22 bases between. CDR3 protein: CASRTGYDVGGNTEAFF. The CDR3 DNA reads as TGTGCCAGCAGGACGGGATACGATGTGGGGGGAAACACTGAAGCTTTCTTT.